The next 31 T cell receptor beta chains were all read from a single sample in a study of blood T cell repertoires in COVID-19 (dated by TCRdb to between 2020 and 2021). To prepare the library, the immunoSEQ multiplex PCR assay was applied. TCRdb's version of the immuneACCESS table is confined to in-frame rearrangements and falls short of the full clone set. An unresolved V gene accounts for under half of the shortfall where checked; the remainder is of unknown origin. Within this sample are roughly 210,000 clones, with around 86% of them counted one time only. The top ten clones comprise 7.2% of the sample. The specimen was PBMCs or T cells enriched from blood (not recorded which). The receptors come from a man aged 30 to 39 in a cohort exposed to, infected with or recovered from COVID-19 (not recorded which).

Of note for this clone: The junction departs from the called germline gene at one end, perhaps through a read error. The gene calls are TRBV7-3 and TRBJ2-5; 11 bases align to TRBD2. This CDR3 contains 14 residues. CDR1 and CDR2 (germline): SGHTA, FQGTGA. Here the CDR3 reads CASSLTGASGRMYF. In DNA form, the CDR3 reads TGTGCCAGCAGCCTAACGGGGGCTAGCGGGAGGATGTACTTC.

J is TRBJ2-7 and V is TRBV27; TRBD2 matches at 7 bases. Germline CDR1 and CDR2: MNHEY and SMNVEV (reference sequence). Trimming cost V 2 bases and J 1 base; bases outside gene matches: 8. The CDR3 extends over 16 amino acids. CDR3: CASSLQRGRVSYEQYF. Written as DNA, the CDR3 is TGTGCCAGCAGTTTACAGCGCGGGAGAGTATCCTACGAGCAGTACTTC.

The V gene is TRBV18, the J gene TRBJ2-1, with 9 nucleotides matching TRBD2. In germline, CDR1 is KGHSH, CDR2 LQKENI. This CDR3 has 16 amino acids. The V and J ends lost 4 bases and 3 bases, in that order; junction bases with no gene match: 7. CDR3 in DNA: TGTGCCAGCTCACGGTCCGGGACTAGCAGCTACAATGAGCAGTTCTTC. Translating it yields CASSRSGTSSYNEQFF. Using reference TRBV18 and TRBJ2-1 for the parts outside the CDR3, the full variable domain is NAGVMQNPRHLVRRRGQEARLRCSPMKGHSHVYWYRQLPEEGLKFMVYLQKENIIDESGMPKERFSAEFPKEGPSILRIQQVVRGDSAAYFCASSRSGTSSYNEQFFGPGTRLTVL.

In DNA form, the CDR3 reads TGTGCCAGCAGTTACGTGGGCCTTAATACCTACGAGCAGTACTTC. Its protein product is CASSYVGLNTYEQYF. The J gene is TRBJ2-7, the V gene TRBV6-2 or TRBV6-3; D ambiguous. Germline V lookup: CDR1 MNHEY, CDR2 SVGEGT. V was shortened by 2 bases and J by 2 bases, with 13 bases between the two germline ends. The length of the CDR3 is 15 residues.

The chain carries TRBV28 and TRBJ2-1; D possibly corresponds to TRBD1 (5 bases). CDR3 length: 15 residues. The ends were cut back, 6 bases at V and 7 bases at J, with 19 bases in the middle. The germline V gene has CDR1 MDHEN and CDR2 SYDVKM. The CDR3 nucleotides read TGTGCCAGCAGAGGGGCAGGCCTCCTAGGAAATGAGCAGTTCTTC. It yields the protein CASRGAGLLGNEQFF.

The V call is TRBV14, the J call TRBJ1-5; 9 positions agree with TRBD1. Trimming at V came to 2 bases and at J to 10 bases, leaving 12 bases not matched to a gene. This CDR3 comprises 16 residues. The germline V gene encodes CDR1 SGHDN and CDR2 FVKESK. CDR3 amino acids: CASSQYVSGQGIPQHF. DNA of the CDR3: TGTGCCAGCAGCCAATATGTGTCGGGACAGGGAATCCCCCAGCATTTT.

J is TRBJ1-2 and V is TRBV6-5; D not resolved. Trimming shortened V by 6 bases and J by 0 bases, and 14 bases separated the two germline ends. The CDR3 loop spans 15 amino acids. Per the germline V gene, CDR1 is MNHEY and CDR2 is SVGAGI. CDR3 in DNA: TGTGCCAGCAGAGACTGGGAGGGCACTAACTATGGCTACACCTTC. Amino acids: CASRDWEGTNYGYTF.

The CDR3 nucleotides are TGCGCCAGCAGGGTGACTACTCCGGGCGAGCAGTACTTC. Protein product: CASRVTTPGEQYF. This rearrangement joins TRBV5-1 to TRBJ2-7, with D possibly TRBD2 on 5 matching bases. Deletions cut 5 bases from V and 6 bases from J, with 15 bases between. The CDR3 totals 13 residues. Germline V lookup: CDR1 SGHRS, CDR2 YFSETQ.

The chain employs TRBV13 and TRBJ1-3; D is possibly TRBD1 (6 bases). CDR3 size: 17 residues. Per the germline V gene, CDR1 is PRHDT and CDR2 is FYEKMQ (reference sequence). V was shortened by 5 bases and J by 4 bases, with 21 bases between the two germline ends. The CDR3: CASSGKHRVMSGNTIYF. The CDR3 coding sequence is TGTGCCAGCAGCGGAAAACACAGGGTTATGTCCGGAAACACCATATATTTT. Together with reference TRBV13 and TRBJ1-3, the CDR3 gives the full variable domain: AAGVIQSPRHLIKEKRETATLKCYPIPRHDTVYWYQQGPGQDPQFLISFYEKMQSDKGSIPDRFSAQQFSDYHSELNMSSLELGDSALYFCASSGKHRVMSGNTIYFGEGSWLTVV.

This rearrangement joins TRBV10-3 to TRBJ1-1; 8 nucleotides agree with TRBD1. The trim removed 11 bases at V and 0 bases at J, leaving 2 bases unmatched. Germline V gene data show CDR1 as ENHRY and CDR2 as SYGVKD. The CDR3 has 12 residues. In DNA, the CDR3 is TGTGCCGCAGGGGGCTTGAACACTGAAGCTTTCTTT. This sequence encodes CAAGGLNTEAFF.

The V and J genes are TRBV5-1 and TRBJ1-6; D remains ambiguous. V gave up 1 base and J gave up 10 bases, with 9 bases separating them. The germline V gene has CDR1 SGHRS and CDR2 YFSETQ. There are 13 residues in the CDR3. In DNA, the CDR3 is TGCGCCAGCAGCTTGAGCGCCGGATCACCCCTCCACTTT. As protein: CASSLSAGSPLHF. The full variable domain, its missing parts supplied by reference TRBV5-1 and TRBJ1-6, is KAGVTQTPRYLIKTRGQQVTLSCSPISGHRSVSWYQQTPGQGLQFLFEYFSETQRNKGNFPGRFSGRQFSNSRSEMNVSTLELGDSALYLCASSLSAGSPLHFGNGTRLTVT.

The chain links TRBV9 to TRBJ2-1; 7 bases agree with TRBD2. The junction had 6 bases not matched to a gene; V was cut back by 3 bases and J by 3 bases. Germline V gene lookup returns CDR1 SGDLS and CDR2 YYNGEE. This CDR3 has 15 amino acids. This CDR3 is CASSEGREFYNEQFF. The CDR3 DNA follows: TGTGCCAGCAGCGAGGGGCGGGAGTTCTACAATGAGCAGTTCTTC.

V and J are TRBV19 and TRBJ2-1, with 8 bases matching TRBD2. The germline V gene encodes CDR1 LNHDA and CDR2 SQIVND (reference sequence). This CDR3 has 16 residues. The junction had 10 bases not matched to a gene; V was cut back by 8 bases and J by 1 base. The CDR3 DNA follows: TGTGCCAGTCTTAAAGGGACTAGTGGGTCCTACAATGAGCAGTTCTTC. This sequence encodes CASLKGTSGSYNEQFF. Together with reference TRBV19 and TRBJ2-1, the CDR3 gives the full variable domain: DGGITQSPKYLFRKEGQNVTLSCEQNLNHDAMYWYRQDPGQGLRLIYYSQIVNDFQKGDIAEGYSVSREKKESFPLTVTSAQKNPTAFYLCASLKGTSGSYNEQFFGPGTRLTVL.

The chain joins TRBV7-2 to TRBJ1-3; possible D gene TRBD1, 6 bases. The V and J ends lost 6 bases and 2 bases respectively, with 20 bases between them. The CDR3 has 17 residues. Germline CDR1 SGHTA, CDR2 FQGNSA. CDR3: CASRQPPLTGTGNTIYF. The CDR3 DNA reads TGTGCCAGCAGACAACCCCCCCTAACAGGGACTGGAAACACCATATATTTT.

This sequence joins TRBV7-9 and TRBJ2-7; 8 bases fit TRBD2. The V gene's germline CDR1 is SEHNR and CDR2 FQNEAQ (reference sequence). The CDR3 loop spans 16 amino acids. Trimming took 8 bases from V and 1 from J; bases not matched to a gene: 13. DNA for the CDR3: TGTGCCAGCGGCACCCCAAGCGGGAGTCTATCCTACGAGCAGTACTTC. It is translated as CASGTPSGSLSYEQYF.

The chain is built from TRBV12-3 or TRBV12-4 and TRBJ2-7; D gene unclear. V dropped 4 bases and J dropped 0 bases, with 4 bases sitting between them. The CDR3 length is 12 residues. The DNA for the CDR3 is TGTGCCAGCAGTTCCGGCTCCTACGAGCAGTACTTC. It translates to CASSSGSYEQYF.

The chain combines TRBV5-4 with TRBJ1-1; D gene unclear. Looked up from germline, CDR1 is SGHNT and CDR2 is YYREEE (reference sequence). V dropped 2 bases and J dropped 1 base, with 12 bases sitting between them. There are 15 residues in the CDR3. This CDR3 is CASSLNAGRNTEAFF. The CDR3 nucleotides read TGTGCCAGCAGCTTAAACGCGGGCAGGAACACTGAAGCTTTCTTT.

This chain uses TRBV9 with TRBJ2-1, with 14 bases aligning to TRBD2. J lost 6 bases, V lost 4 bases, and 9 bases had no gene match. The CDR3 runs to 17 residues. CDR1 is SGDLS and CDR2 is YYNGEE in the germline V gene. CDR3 protein: CASSRRLAGGLSNEQFF. As DNA, the CDR3 is TGTGCCAGCAGCAGAAGACTAGCGGGAGGGCTGAGCAATGAGCAGTTCTTC.

The chain couples TRBV2 to TRBJ1-1; D is undetermined. CDR1 and CDR2 (germline): SNHLY, FYNNEI. The CDR3 is 14 residues long. V lost 5 bases to trimming and J lost 2 bases, with 12 bases between them. Here the CDR3 DNA reads TGTGCCAGCAGTCGACTACCGCCCAACACTGAAGCTTTCTTT. Its protein product is CASSRLPPNTEAFF.

This rearrangement joins TRBV19 to TRBJ2-2; D ambiguous. CDR1 and CDR2 from the germline V gene are LNHDA and SQIVND (reference sequence). Trimming took 4 bases from V and 7 from J, leaving 13 bases between them. CDR3 size: 14 residues. The CDR3 sequence is CASSTSRSGGELFF. In DNA form, the CDR3 reads TGTGCCAGTAGTACTAGTCGGAGTGGCGGGGAGCTGTTTTTT.

The chain uses TRBV21-1 and TRBJ1-6; the table names TRBD1, a call not compared with the DNA. TRBV21-1 is deemed a pseudogene. The CDR3 is made up of 17 amino acids. For the CDR3, the DNA is TGTGCCAGCAGCAAAGCGCAGGACAGGGGGCTTAATTCACCCCTCCACTTT. Encoded protein: CASSKAQDRGLNSPLHF.

V usage is TRBV11-2 and J usage is TRBJ1-1, with 11 nucleotides matching TRBD1. With 5 bases clipped from V and 5 bases from J, the junction kept 7 bases outside the gene matches. The CDR3 totals 15 residues. CDR1 is SGHAT and CDR2 is FQNNGV in the germline V gene. CDR3 coding DNA: TGTGCCAGCAGCCTCCAGGGACAGGGGGTTACTGAAGCTTTCTTT. Protein product: CASSLQGQGVTEAFF.

The rearrangement links TRBV15 to TRBJ2-4; no reliable D call. The CDR3 is 15 amino acids. V was clipped by 4 bases and J by 1 base, with 11 bases between them. Germline V gene sequence: CDR1 LNHNV, CDR2 YYDKDF (reference sequence). The DNA of the CDR3 is TGTGCCACCAGCACTTTCGAAGAGGCCAAAAACATTCAGTACTTC. Its translation is CATSTFEEAKNIQYF. Combining the CDR3 with reference TRBV15 and TRBJ2-4 gives the whole variable domain DAMVIQNPRYQVTQFGKPVTLSCSQTLNHNVMYWYQQKSSQAPKLLFHYYDKDFNNEADTPDNFQSRRPNTSFCFLDIRSPGLGDTAMYLCATSTFEEAKNIQYFGAGTRLSVL.

Here the CDR3 DNA reads TGTGCCAGCAGTTTTTGGGTCCTAGCACAAAGCGGAGACGAGCAGTACTTC. Its translation is CASSFWVLAQSGDEQYF. This rearrangement joins TRBV28 to TRBJ2-7, with D perhaps matching TRBD2 (5 bases). There are 17 residues in the CDR3. CDR1 is MDHEN, CDR2 SYDVKM, per germline. V lost 3 bases and J 5 bases, leaving 23 bases between the germline ends.

This chain connects TRBV29-1 to TRBJ1-2, with D uncertain. CDR1 and CDR2 (germline): SQVTM, ANQGSEA. This CDR3 region has 12 residues. Trimming left V 5 bases short and J 6 bases short, with 13 bases between. CDR3 protein: CSVSRNRDGYTF. The CDR3 DNA is TGCAGCGTTTCTCGAAATCGAGATGGCTACACCTTC.

This clone was recorded only once. The rearrangement links TRBV2 to TRBJ1-1; 9 nucleotides line up with TRBD1. Germline V gene data show CDR1 as SNHLY and CDR2 as FYNNEI. The CDR3 has 14 amino acids. The J segment lost 6 bases and the V segment lost 4 bases, leaving 6 bases of the junction unmatched. The CDR3 spells CASSGGDRVPEAFF. CDR3 DNA sequence: TGTGCCAGCAGTGGGGGGGACAGGGTCCCTGAAGCTTTCTTT.

V usage is TRBV27 and J usage is TRBJ2-1; perhaps TRBD2 as D (7 bases). The V gene lost 4 bases and the J gene lost 6 bases, with 13 bases spanning the gap. In germline, CDR1 is MNHEY, CDR2 SMNVEV (reference sequence). This CDR3 region has 14 residues. The CDR3 spells CASSWGLAVNEQFF. The CDR3 coding sequence is TGTGCCAGCAGTTGGGGGCTAGCGGTCAATGAGCAGTTCTTC.

This clone was counted only a few times. V and J are TRBV19 and TRBJ2-7; 10 bases line up with TRBD1. The germline V gene has CDR1 LNHDA and CDR2 SQIVND (reference sequence). Unmatched junction bases numbered 8, after V lost 8 bases and J lost 4 bases. This CDR3 has 14 amino acids. DNA for the CDR3: TGTGCCAGTGCCGGGACAGGGGTTTCGTACGAGCAGTACTTC. Translation: CASAGTGVSYEQYF.

This chain connects TRBV9 to TRBJ1-6; D is unresolved. V dropped 0 bases and J dropped 9 bases, with 7 bases sitting between them. CDR1 and CDR2 from the germline V gene are SGDLS and YYNGEE. The CDR3 runs to 13 residues. DNA for the CDR3: TGTGCCAGCAGCGTAGCGGCGGGTTCACCCCTCCACTTT. It yields the protein CASSVAAGSPLHF.

The chain recombines TRBV24-1 with TRBJ2-2; the D is unclear. In germline, CDR1 is KGHDR, CDR2 SFDVKD. The CDR3 has 17 residues. Deletions cut 1 base from V and 1 base from J, with 12 bases between. CDR3 coding DNA: TGTGCCACCAGTGATTTCCCCGGGTTGGTGAACACCGGGGAGCTGTTTTTT. Translated, it gives CATSDFPGLVNTGELFF.

The J gene is TRBJ1-2, the V gene TRBV7-2; 8 positions agree with TRBD1. Unmatched junction bases numbered 18, after V lost 3 bases and J lost 6 bases. The CDR3 covers 18 residues. Germline loops: CDR1 SGHTA, CDR2 FQGNSA. The CDR3 reads CASSLTWTGREGEDGYTF. The CDR3 nucleotides read TGTGCCAGCAGCTTGACCTGGACAGGGAGGGAAGGTGAGGATGGCTACACCTTC.